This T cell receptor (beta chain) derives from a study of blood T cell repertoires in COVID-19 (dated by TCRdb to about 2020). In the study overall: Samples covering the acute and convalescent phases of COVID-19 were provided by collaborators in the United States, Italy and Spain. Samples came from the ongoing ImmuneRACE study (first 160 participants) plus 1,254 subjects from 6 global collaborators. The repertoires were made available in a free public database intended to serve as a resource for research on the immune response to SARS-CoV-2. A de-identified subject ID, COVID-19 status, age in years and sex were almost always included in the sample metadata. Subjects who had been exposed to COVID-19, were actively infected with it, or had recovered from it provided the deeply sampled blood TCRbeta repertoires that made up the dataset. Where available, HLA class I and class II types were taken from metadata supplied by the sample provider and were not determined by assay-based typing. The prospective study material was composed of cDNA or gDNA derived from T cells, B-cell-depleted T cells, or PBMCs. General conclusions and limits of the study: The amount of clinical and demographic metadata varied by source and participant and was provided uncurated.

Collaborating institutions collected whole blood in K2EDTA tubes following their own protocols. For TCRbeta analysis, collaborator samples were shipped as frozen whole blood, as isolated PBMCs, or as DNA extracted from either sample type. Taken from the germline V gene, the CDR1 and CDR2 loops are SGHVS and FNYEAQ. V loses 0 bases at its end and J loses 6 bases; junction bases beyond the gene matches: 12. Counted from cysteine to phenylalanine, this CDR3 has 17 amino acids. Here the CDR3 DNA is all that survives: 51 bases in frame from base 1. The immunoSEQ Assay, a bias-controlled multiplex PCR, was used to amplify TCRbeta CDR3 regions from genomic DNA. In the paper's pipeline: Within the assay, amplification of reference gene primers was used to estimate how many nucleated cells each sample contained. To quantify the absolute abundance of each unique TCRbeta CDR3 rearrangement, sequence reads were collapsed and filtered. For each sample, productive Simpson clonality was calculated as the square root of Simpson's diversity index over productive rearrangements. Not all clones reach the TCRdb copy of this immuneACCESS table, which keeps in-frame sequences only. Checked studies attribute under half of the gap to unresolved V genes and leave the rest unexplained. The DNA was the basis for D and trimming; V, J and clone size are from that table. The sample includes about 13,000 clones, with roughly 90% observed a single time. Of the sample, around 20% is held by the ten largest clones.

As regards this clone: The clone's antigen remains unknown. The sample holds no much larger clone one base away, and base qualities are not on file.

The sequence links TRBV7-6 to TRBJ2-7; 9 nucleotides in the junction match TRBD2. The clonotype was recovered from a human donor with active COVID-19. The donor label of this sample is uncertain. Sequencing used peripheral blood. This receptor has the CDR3 CASSLAAGLALPSEQYF. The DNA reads TGTGCCAGCAGCTTAGCCGCGGGACTAGCTCTTCCTTCCGAGCAGTACTTC.